Shown below are 2 T cell receptor beta chains from a single sample sequenced in a study of cytomegalovirus exposure and HLA in healthy donors (dated by TCRdb to the late 2010s). The library relied on the immunoSEQ multiplex PCR assay. For the multiplex PCR, a mixture combining 60 forward primers for TCR Vbeta segments and 13 reverse primers for TCR Jbeta segments was used. TCRdb mirrors the immuneACCESS table, restricted to in-frame sequences. Some clones are absent from its copies; in checked studies, under half trace to an unresolved V gene, and the reason for the others is unknown. The sample table contains around 50,000 clones; only one count was recorded for about 72% of them. Clones ranked in the top ten supply 6.3% of the sample. Sequencing input: PBMCs. These receptors came from a man in his thirties or forties in good health and CMV-seronegative.

This chain joins TRBV13 and TRBJ2-3, with a possible D match to TRBD1 (5 bases). Germline values: CDR1 PRHDT, CDR2 FYEKMQ (reference sequence). This CDR3 has 12 amino acids. V lost 11 bases and J 5 bases, leaving 14 bases between the germline ends. The CDR3 region is CAGARRGDTQYF. CDR3 nucleotide sequence: TGTGCCGGCGCTCGAAGGGGAGATACGCAGTATTTT.

Here the CDR3 reads CASSTTSGRADTQYF. As DNA, the CDR3 is TGTGCCAGCAGTACGACTAGCGGGAGGGCAGATACGCAGTATTTT. The gene calls are TRBV6-5 and TRBJ2-3; 14 bases are shared with TRBD2. The CDR3 consists of 15 residues. With V trimmed by 5 bases and J by 4 bases, 2 bases remained unmatched. Germline V lookup: CDR1 MNHEY, CDR2 SVGAGI.